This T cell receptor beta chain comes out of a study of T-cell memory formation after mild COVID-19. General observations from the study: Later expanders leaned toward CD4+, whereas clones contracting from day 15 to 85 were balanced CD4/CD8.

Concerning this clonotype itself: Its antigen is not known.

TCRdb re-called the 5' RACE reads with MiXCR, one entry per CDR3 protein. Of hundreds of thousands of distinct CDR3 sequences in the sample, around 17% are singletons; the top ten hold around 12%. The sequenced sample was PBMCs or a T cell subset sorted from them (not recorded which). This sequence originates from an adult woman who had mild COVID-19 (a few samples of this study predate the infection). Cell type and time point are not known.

The CDR3 nucleotides read TGTGCCACCAGCAGAGACAGGGGACTTGGCTATGGCTACACCTTC. Protein: CATSRDRGLGYGYTF. The J gene is TRBJ1-2, the V gene TRBV15, with D possibly being TRBD1 (6 bases). This CDR3 is 15 amino acids long. The germline CDR1 and CDR2 sequences are LNHNV and YYDKDF (reference sequence). V was trimmed by 0 bases and J by 4 bases, leaving 12 bases between them. The full variable domain, rest sourced from reference TRBV15 and TRBJ1-2, is DAMVIQNPRYQVTQFGKPVTLSCSQTLNHNVMYWYQQKSSQAPKLLFHYYDKDFNNEADTPDNFQSRRPNTSFCFLDIRSPGLGDTAMYLCATSRDRGLGYGYTFGSGTRLTVV.